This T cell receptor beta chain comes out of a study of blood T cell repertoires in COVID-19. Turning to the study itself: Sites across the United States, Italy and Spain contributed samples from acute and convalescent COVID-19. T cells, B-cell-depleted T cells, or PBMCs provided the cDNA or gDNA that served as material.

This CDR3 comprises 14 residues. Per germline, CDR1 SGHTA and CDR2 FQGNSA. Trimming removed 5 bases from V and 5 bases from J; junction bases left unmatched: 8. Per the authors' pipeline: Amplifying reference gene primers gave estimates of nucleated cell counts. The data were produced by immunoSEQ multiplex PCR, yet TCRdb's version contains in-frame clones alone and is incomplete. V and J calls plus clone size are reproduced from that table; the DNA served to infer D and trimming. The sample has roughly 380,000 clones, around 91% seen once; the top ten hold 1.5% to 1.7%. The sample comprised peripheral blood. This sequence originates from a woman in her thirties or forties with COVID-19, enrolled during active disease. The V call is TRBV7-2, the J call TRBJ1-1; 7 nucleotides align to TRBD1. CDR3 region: CASSIRQGRTEAFF. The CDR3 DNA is TGTGCCAGCAGCATCCGACAGGGTCGGACTGAAGCTTTCTTT.